Listed here are 10 T cell receptor beta chains from one sample, sequenced in a study of response to subunit inactivated influenza vaccine. Each CDR3 protein is one row after TCRdb ran MiXCR on the RT-PCR reads. Of 700,000 to 900,000 distinct CDR3 sequences listed, 21% are singletons. Material: PBMCs from blood, obtained about 5 days after vaccination. All receptors come from a man aged 50-59 years who received an inactivated influenza vaccine.

This chain links TRBV11-2 with TRBJ2-4, with D unresolved. This CDR3 spans 14 amino acids. The germline CDR1 and CDR2 sequences are SGHAT and FQNNGV. V was trimmed by 1 base and J by 10 bases, leaving 14 bases between them. The CDR3 is CASSLAGPKPIQYF. The CDR3 DNA follows: TGTGCCAGCAGCTTAGCCGGACCCAAGCCGATTCAGTACTTC.

This clonotype was counted many times. CDR3 protein: CASSLEGGPSYEQYF. The CDR3 coding sequence is TGTGCCAGCAGCTTAGAGGGGGGACCGAGCTACGAGCAGTACTTC. The chain is built from TRBV7-2 and TRBJ2-7; D could derive from TRBD1 or TRBD2 (6 bases each). Trimming took 1 base from V and 3 from J, leaving 13 bases between them. The germline V gene encodes CDR1 SGHTA and CDR2 FQGNSA. The CDR3 spans 15 residues.

The rearrangement uses TRBV20-1 and TRBJ2-3; D unresolved. The CDR3 covers 13 residues. Trimming pared 6 bases from V and 4 bases from J, leaving 14 bases between. Looked up from germline, CDR1 is DFQATT and CDR2 is SNEGSKA (reference sequence). The DNA for the CDR3 is TGCAGTGCCCACCCGCCGGTGGCAGATACGCAGTATTTT. This translates into CSAHPPVADTQYF.

This clonotype was recorded a few times. The chain is built from TRBV6-5 and TRBJ1-3; D possibly corresponds to TRBD1 (5 bases). The V gene's germline CDR1 is MNHEY and CDR2 SVGAGI. The CDR3 spans 15 residues. V shed 4 bases and J shed 2 bases, with 12 bases lying between them. The CDR3 sequence is CASSSGLATGNTIYF. The CDR3 DNA is TGTGCCAGCAGTTCGGGGCTAGCGACTGGAAACACCATATATTTT.

This clonotype has a count of ten or more. The chain is built from TRBV28 and TRBJ1-6; no definite D call. Germline V gene lookup returns CDR1 MDHEN and CDR2 SYDVKM. V was shortened by 3 bases and J by 9 bases, with 15 bases between the two germline ends. The CDR3 length is 15 residues. This chain's CDR3 is CASSFDDRVISPLHF. CDR3 coding DNA: TGTGCCAGCAGTTTCGACGATCGGGTGATTTCACCCCTCCACTTT.

This clonotype showed up just a few times. The chain has TRBV20-1 and TRBJ2-7; D is perhaps TRBD1 (5 bases). Trimming pared 3 bases from V and 2 bases from J, leaving 8 bases between. CDR3 size: 12 residues. Germline V gene data show CDR1 as DFQATT and CDR2 as SNEGSKA (reference sequence). The CDR3 sequence is CSASRAPYEQYF. The DNA of the CDR3 is TGCAGTGCTAGCAGGGCCCCCTACGAGCAGTACTTC.

The chain has TRBV12-3 or TRBV12-4 and TRBJ2-2, with D uncertain. This CDR3 spans 14 amino acids. Deletions cut 3 bases from V and 2 bases from J, with 7 bases between. CDR3 nucleotide sequence: TGTGCCAGCAGTTTTTTTAGTAACACCGGGGAGCTGTTTTTT. Its translation: CASSFFSNTGELFF.

The chain combines TRBV12-3 or TRBV12-4 with TRBJ2-1; 15 positions agree with TRBD2. This CDR3 has 12 amino acids. DNA of the CDR3: TGTTCTACCGGGACTAGCGGGGGGGAGCAGTTCTTC. Protein sequence: CSTGTSGGEQFF.

The V and J genes are TRBV4-2 and TRBJ2-3; D not resolved. The length of the CDR3 is 16 residues. Per the germline V gene, CDR1 is LGHNA and CDR2 is YNFKEQ. V was cut by 4 bases and J by 1 base, with 15 bases left in between. The CDR3 sequence: CASSPLFSAGTDTQYF. The CDR3 DNA is TGTGCCAGCAGCCCACTCTTTTCGGCCGGCACAGATACGCAGTATTTT.

The chain employs TRBV20-1 and TRBJ1-5; a possible D gene is TRBD1 (6 bases). Germline CDR1 DFQATT, CDR2 SNEGSKA (reference sequence). With 1 base removed from V and 9 bases from J, the gap between germline ends came to 16 bases. The CDR3 runs 14 residues. The CDR3 reads CSARGEQGARPQHF. CDR3 nucleotide sequence: TGCAGTGCTAGAGGGGAACAGGGTGCCCGGCCCCAGCATTTT.